One and the same sample provided the 12 T cell receptor beta chains below, sequenced in a study of blood T cell repertoires in COVID-19. The data were produced by immunoSEQ multiplex PCR, yet TCRdb's version contains in-frame clones alone and is incomplete. Altogether approximately 230,000 clones are present, 85% to 90% being singletons, with the ten largest covering over 4%. Material for sequencing was PBMCs or T cells enriched from blood (not recorded which). These receptors came from a woman in her twenties or thirties who had recovered from COVID-19.

The chain has TRBV6-5 and TRBJ2-6; D gene unclear. This CDR3 has 15 residues. V gave up 4 bases and J gave up 3 bases, with 10 bases separating them. Germline CDR1 reads MNHEY; CDR2 reads SVGAGI. CDR3 nucleotides: TGTGCCAGCAGTTTCGGGTTGGATGGGGCCAACGTCCTGACTTTC. Its protein product is CASSFGLDGANVLTF.

The chain uses TRBV14 and TRBJ2-1; 11 bases map to TRBD2. The CDR3 is 17 amino acids. Trimming removed 2 bases from V and 5 bases from J; junction bases left unmatched: 8. The germline CDR1 and CDR2 sequences are SGHDN and FVKESK. CDR3 loop: CASSQYRGLADNNEQFF. The CDR3, as DNA: TGTGCCAGCAGCCAATATCGGGGACTAGCGGATAACAATGAGCAGTTCTTC.

This clone was recorded only once. The chain recombines TRBV19 with TRBJ1-1, with D perhaps matching TRBD1 (5 bases). Germline CDR1 is LNHDA and CDR2 is SQIVND (reference sequence). The CDR3 has 14 residues. V was cut by 4 bases and J by 4 bases, with 13 bases left in between. In DNA, the CDR3 is TGTGCCAGTAGTAACCTACAGGATTCCACTGAAGCTTTCTTT. Amino acid sequence: CASSNLQDSTEAFF.

The gene calls are TRBV30 and TRBJ2-7, with 8 bases fitting TRBD1. Germline CDR1 reads GTSNPN; CDR2 reads SVGIG (reference sequence). After removal of 0 bases from V and 6 bases from J, the junction contained 7 bases not matched to a gene. The CDR3 is 14 residues long. The CDR3 nucleotides read TGTGCCTGGAGTGTCCAGGGGGCGAGGGGCGAGCAGTACTTC. It codes for CAWSVQGARGEQYF.

This clone was seen once. The CDR3 loop reads CASISVGGWGTVGELFF. DNA for the CDR3: TGTGCCAGTATCTCCGTCGGGGGTTGGGGTACGGTCGGGGAGCTGTTTTTT. The gene calls are TRBV19 and TRBJ2-2, with a tentative D call TRBD2 (6 bases). The V gene's germline CDR1 is LNHDA and CDR2 SQIVND (reference sequence). This CDR3 spans 17 amino acids. V shed 7 bases and J shed 7 bases, with 25 bases lying between them.

This clone occurred a few times. The rearrangement joins TRBV10-1 to TRBJ2-7; D unresolved. The CDR3 is made up of 12 amino acids. V gave up 6 bases and J gave up 6 bases, with 12 bases separating them. Germline V gives CDR1 WNHNN, CDR2 SYGVQD (reference sequence). CDR3 nucleotide sequence: TGCGCCAGCAGGGTGGTGAGTGGCGAGCAGTACTTC. Protein sequence: CASRVVSGEQYF.

This clone appeared a few times. The chain uses TRBV20-1 and TRBJ1-5; TRBD1 is a possible D gene (6 bases). Per germline, CDR1 DFQATT and CDR2 SNEGSKA (reference sequence). Trimming left V 5 bases short and J 9 bases short, with 11 bases between. The CDR3 extends over 11 amino acids. CDR3 DNA: TGCAGTGCTCTACAGGGTTCGCCCCAGCATTTT. Its protein is CSALQGSPQHF.

The chain uses TRBV21-1 and TRBJ2-7; TRBD2 is the table's D call, not checked against the DNA. TRBV21-1 has pseudogene status. The CDR3 extends over 16 amino acids. CDR3 in amino acids: CASSRDRLAEPYEQYF. The CDR3 DNA reads as TGTGCCAGCAGCAGGGATCGACTAGCGGAACCCTACGAGCAGTACTTC.

V and J are TRBV7-8 and TRBJ2-1, with 10 bases aligning to TRBD2. The CDR3 runs to 15 residues. CDR1 SGHVS and CDR2 FQNEAQ come from the germline V gene. Unmatched junction bases numbered 2, after V lost 1 base and J lost 5 bases. Here the CDR3 DNA reads TGTGCCAGCAGCTTAGGGCTAGCGGGAGACAATGAGCAGTTCTTC. It is translated as CASSLGLAGDNEQFF.

The chain joins TRBV9 to TRBJ1-2; D gene ambiguous. V was clipped by 4 bases and J by 4 bases, with 26 bases between them. The germline gives CDR1 SGDLS, CDR2 YYNGEE. The CDR3 consists of 18 residues. CDR3 amino acids: CASSPADQRPDGLYGYTF. The DNA for the CDR3 is TGTGCCAGCAGCCCCGCAGACCAGAGACCGGATGGGCTCTATGGCTACACCTTC.

The chain carries TRBV30 and TRBJ1-3; D remains unclear. Trimming pared 0 bases from V and 1 base from J, leaving 16 bases between. The germline V gene has CDR1 GTSNPN and CDR2 SVGIG (reference sequence). The CDR3 length is 17 residues. The CDR3 sequence is CAWSVRHRALSGNTIYF. Here the CDR3 DNA reads TGTGCCTGGAGTGTACGGCACCGAGCGCTATCTGGAAACACCATATATTTT.

Written as DNA, the CDR3 is TGTGCCAGCAGTAGGGACAGGGAGGGAGAGCAGTACTTC. It encodes CASSRDREGEQYF. The chain combines TRBV12-3 or TRBV12-4 with TRBJ2-7; 9 nucleotides match TRBD1. The CDR3 is 13 amino acids. V was clipped by 5 bases and J by 7 bases; unmatched bases: 6.